This TCR beta chain was identified during a study of memory CD4+ T cells and cytomegalovirus serostatus. Study at large: Donors were healthy Belgian adults, fewer than ten CMV seropositive and about 24 seronegative.

Study-wide findings and caveats: Suggested: most of the CMV-linked TCR signature lies in CD4+ memory cells.

Under the authors' procedure: Out-of-frame sequences were removed, leaving some 2 million distinct TCRbeta sequences. The data were produced by immunoSEQ multiplex PCR, yet TCRdb's version contains in-frame clones alone and is incomplete. D and trimming come from the DNA, and the V and J calls and clone size come from that table. The data contain around 60,000 clones, approximately 78% of them singletons. CDR1 and CDR2 (germline): MDHEN, SYDVKM. CDR3 length: 14 residues. The V gene lost 3 bases and the J gene lost 8 bases, with 16 bases spanning the gap. Regarding this clone: As yet, its antigen is unknown.

The sort gate was single viable CD3+CD4+CD8-CD45RO+ cells for memory CD4+ T cells. Positive selection with CD4 microbeads enriched total CD4+ T cells. The origin of this receptor is an adult in good health and CMV-seronegative. Sequencing used memory CD4+ T cells from blood. The chain has TRBV28 and TRBJ1-2, with D unclear. The CDR3 here is CASSFQRALGGYTF. Written as DNA, the CDR3 is TGTGCCAGCAGTTTTCAAAGGGCCCTGGGCGGCTACACCTTC.